This T cell receptor beta chain was identified during a study of T cells after posttransplantation cyclophosphamide. Produced via immunoSEQ multiplex PCR; TCRdb's table is partial and in-frame only. This table holds fewer than 40,000 clones, around nine tenths found once. This clone is a singleton in its sample. The length of the CDR3 is 14 residues. Germline assignment: CDR1 SNHLY and CDR2 FYNNEI. Germline trimming cut 8 bases from V and 6 bases from J; bases unmatched to any gene: 4. The naive gate required viable CD3+CD4+ or CD3+CD8+ cells with CCR7+CD45RA+CD45RO-CD95-CD27+CD28+ phenotype. Sequencing used naive CD4+ T cells sorted from PBMCs. The V gene is TRBV2, the J gene TRBJ2-1; the match to TRBD2 covers 13 bases. This sequence originates from a woman aged 60-75 years in good health, CMV-negative, and a related stem cell transplant donor. CDR3 amino acids: CASGGTSGINEQFF. Here the CDR3 DNA reads TGTGCCAGCGGAGGGACTAGCGGGATCAATGAGCAGTTCTTC.